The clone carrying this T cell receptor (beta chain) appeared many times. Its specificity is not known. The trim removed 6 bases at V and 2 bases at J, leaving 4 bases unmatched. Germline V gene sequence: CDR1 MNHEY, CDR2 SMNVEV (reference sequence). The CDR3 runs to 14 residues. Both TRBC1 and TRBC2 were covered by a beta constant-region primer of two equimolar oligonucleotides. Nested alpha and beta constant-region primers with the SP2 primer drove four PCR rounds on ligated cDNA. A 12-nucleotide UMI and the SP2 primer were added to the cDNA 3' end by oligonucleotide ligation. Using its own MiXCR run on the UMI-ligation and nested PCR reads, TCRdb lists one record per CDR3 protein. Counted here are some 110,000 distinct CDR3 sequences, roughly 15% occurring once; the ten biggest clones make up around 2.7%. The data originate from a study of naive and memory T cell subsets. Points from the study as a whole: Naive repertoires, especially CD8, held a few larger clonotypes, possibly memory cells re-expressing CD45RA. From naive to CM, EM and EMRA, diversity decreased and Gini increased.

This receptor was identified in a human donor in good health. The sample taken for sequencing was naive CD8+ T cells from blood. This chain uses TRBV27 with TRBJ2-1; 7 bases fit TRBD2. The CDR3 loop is CASSLGTTYNEQFF. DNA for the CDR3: TGTGCCAGCAGCTTAGGGACTACCTACAATGAGCAGTTCTTC.